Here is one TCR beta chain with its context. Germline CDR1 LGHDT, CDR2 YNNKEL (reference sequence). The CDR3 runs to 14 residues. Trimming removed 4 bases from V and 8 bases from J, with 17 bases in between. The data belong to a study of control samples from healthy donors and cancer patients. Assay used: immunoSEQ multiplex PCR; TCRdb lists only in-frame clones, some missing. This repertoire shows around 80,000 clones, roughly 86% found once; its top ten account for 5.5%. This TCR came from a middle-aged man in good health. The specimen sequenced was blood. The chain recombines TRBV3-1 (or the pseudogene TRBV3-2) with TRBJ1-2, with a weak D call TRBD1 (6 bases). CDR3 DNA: TGTGCCAGCAGCCGCAGGGGCGTTAGTGACGGCTACACCTTC. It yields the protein CASSRRGVSDGYTF.